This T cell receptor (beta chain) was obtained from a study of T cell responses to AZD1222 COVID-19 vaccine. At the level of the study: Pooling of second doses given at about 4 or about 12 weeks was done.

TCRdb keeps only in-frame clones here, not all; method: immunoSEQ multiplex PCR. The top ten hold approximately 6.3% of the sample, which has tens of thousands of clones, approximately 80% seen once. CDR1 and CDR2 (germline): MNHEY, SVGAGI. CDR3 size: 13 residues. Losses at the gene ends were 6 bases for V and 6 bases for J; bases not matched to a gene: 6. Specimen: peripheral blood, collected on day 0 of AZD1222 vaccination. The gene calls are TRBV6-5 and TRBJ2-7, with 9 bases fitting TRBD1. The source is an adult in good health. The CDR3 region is CASRRTGVPEQYF. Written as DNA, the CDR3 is TGTGCCAGCAGGCGGACAGGGGTACCCGAGCAGTACTTC.